These 21 T cell receptor beta chains originate from one sample sequenced in a study of cytotoxic CD8 clonotypes in ibrutinib-treated CLL. Generated by immunoSEQ multiplex PCR, the TCRdb table keeps only in-frame clones and is missing some. Of approximately 300,000 clones in the sample, roughly 79% are singletons; the top ten hold 5% to 7%. The sample here was PBMCs, taken before ibrutinib treatment. The receptors stem from a human donor with chronic lymphocytic leukemia.

The chain employs TRBV18 and TRBJ1-1, with TRBD1 matching over 7 bases. J gave up 4 bases and V 4 bases, and 3 bases lay outside the gene matches. The CDR3 is 13 amino acids. The germline gives CDR1 KGHSH, CDR2 LQKENI. Written as DNA, the CDR3 is TGTGCCAGCTCACAGGGACAGACCACTGAAGCTTTCTTT. This translates into CASSQGQTTEAFF. The full variable domain, completed using reference TRBV18 and TRBJ1-1, is NAGVMQNPRHLVRRRGQEARLRCSPMKGHSHVYWYRQLPEEGLKFMVYLQKENIIDESGMPKERFSAEFPKEGPSILRIQQVVRGDSAAYFCASSQGQTTEAFFGQGTRLTVV.

The CDR3 coding sequence is TGTGCCAGCAGTGACCGAGGGACAGGGGCGTCTTTCTTT. It translates to CASSDRGTGASFF. The chain employs TRBV2 and TRBJ1-1, with 10 positions matching TRBD1. Per germline, CDR1 SNHLY and CDR2 FYNNEI. The J segment lost 12 bases and the V segment lost 3 bases, leaving 7 bases of the junction unmatched. This CDR3 region has 13 residues.

The rearrangement uses TRBV28 and TRBJ2-7; D gene uncertain. The germline V and J ends were trimmed by 2 bases and 2 bases, with 7 bases remaining between them. This CDR3 region has 13 residues. CDR1 MDHEN and CDR2 SYDVKM come from the germline V gene. The CDR3 region has the DNA TGTGCCAGCAGTTTACAAAATACCTACGAGCAGTACTTC. Residues: CASSLQNTYEQYF.

This chain uses TRBV7-2 with TRBJ2-1, with D uncertain. This CDR3 contains 13 residues. Germline V lookup: CDR1 SGHTA, CDR2 FQGNSA. Trimming took 1 base from V and 6 from J, leaving 7 bases between them. CDR3 protein: CASSLGPGNEQFF. The CDR3 region has the DNA TGTGCCAGCAGCTTAGGCCCCGGCAATGAGCAGTTCTTC.

This clone was seen a single time. The chain links TRBV11-1 to TRBJ2-1; D may be TRBD1 (6 bases). V was cut by 5 bases and J by 9 bases, with 17 bases left in between. From germline, CDR1 is SGHAT and CDR2 FQDESV (reference sequence). The CDR3 runs 14 residues. The CDR3 spells CASSPLQGTGEQFF. DNA of the CDR3: TGTGCCAGCAGCCCACTACAGGGTACGGGTGAGCAGTTCTTC.

The V call is TRBV2, the J call TRBJ2-7; the D is unclear. The CDR3 totals 14 residues. Trimming shortened V by 7 bases and J by 3 bases, and 16 bases separated the two germline ends. Germline values: CDR1 SNHLY, CDR2 FYNNEI. CDR3 nucleotides: TGTGCCAGCATTAGTAGAGGCGGATACTACGAGCAGTACTTC. It specifies CASISRGGYYEQYF.

The J gene is TRBJ2-7, the V gene TRBV7-9; possibly TRBD1 for D (6 bases). The CDR3 covers 13 residues. Per the germline V gene, CDR1 is SEHNR and CDR2 is FQNEAQ (reference sequence). Trimming shortened V by 5 bases and J by 3 bases, and 11 bases separated the two germline ends. The CDR3 spells CASSMAGVYEQYF. CDR3 coding DNA: TGTGCCAGCAGCATGGCAGGGGTCTACGAGCAGTACTTC.

This sequence joins TRBV11-2 and TRBJ1-4, with 9 bases aligning to TRBD1. V trimming: 5 bases; J trimming: 7 bases; junction bases outside the gene matches: 8. The CDR3 contains 15 residues. Germline assignment: CDR1 SGHAT and CDR2 FQNNGV. In DNA, the CDR3 is TGTGCCAGCAGCACTCCGGGACAGGGTGTTGAAAAACTGTTTTTT. Protein sequence: CASSTPGQGVEKLFF.

The count of this clone is one. V usage is TRBV4-2 and J usage is TRBJ1-1, with D uncertain. Trimming stripped 1 base from V and 4 bases from J, with 13 bases between. CDR1 and CDR2 (germline): LGHNA, YNFKEQ. The CDR3 contains 15 residues. DNA for the CDR3: TGTGCCAGCAGCCAAGGGTGGGAAGGTAGCACTGAAGCTTTCTTT. Translated: CASSQGWEGSTEAFF.

The V call is TRBV5-4, the J call TRBJ2-2, with 9 bases that match TRBD1. CDR1 and CDR2 (germline): SGHNT, YYREEE (reference sequence). The CDR3 length is 15 residues. V gave up 3 bases and J gave up 2 bases; unmatched junction bases: 2. The CDR3 reads CASSSGQGNTGELFF. The CDR3 nucleotides are TGTGCCAGCAGCTCGGGACAGGGAAACACCGGGGAGCTGTTTTTT.

The V and J genes are TRBV7-2 and TRBJ2-5; D tentatively reads TRBD1 or TRBD2 (5 bases each). V lost 6 bases to trimming and J lost 1 base, with 12 bases between them. The CDR3 has 14 residues. The germline V gene encodes CDR1 SGHTA and CDR2 FQGNSA. The CDR3 spells CASRRLRGQETQYF. DNA of the CDR3: TGTGCCAGCAGGCGCTTGAGGGGCCAAGAGACCCAGTACTTC.

This clone came up once. The rearrangement uses TRBV29-1 and TRBJ2-7; a possible D gene is TRBD1 (5 bases). Trimming took 6 bases from V and 3 from J, leaving 24 bases between them. This CDR3 spans 16 amino acids. CDR1 and CDR2 from the germline V gene are SQVTM and ANQGSEA. DNA of the CDR3: TGCAGCGTCCCCGGTTTGGGAAGCACCCAGGGCTACGAGCAGTACTTC. Encoded protein: CSVPGLGSTQGYEQYF.

V gene TRBV25-1 combines with J gene TRBJ2-6; D may correspond to TRBD1 or TRBD2 (5 bases each). The CDR3 spans 16 residues. Between the trimmed V and J ends, which lost 6 bases and 0 bases, there was a span of 12 bases. Germline CDR1 MGHDK, CDR2 SYGVNS. Here the CDR3 DNA reads TGTGCCAGCAGACCGGGACCGACCTCTGGGGCCAACGTCCTGACTTTC. Encoded protein: CASRPGPTSGANVLTF.

The CDR3 reads CAWSGELAVSTDTQYF. CDR3 in DNA: TGTGCCTGGAGTGGGGAACTAGCGGTTAGCACAGATACGCAGTATTTT. The chain links TRBV30 to TRBJ2-3; 8 positions agree with TRBD2. Germline CDR1 reads GTSNPN; CDR2 reads SVGIG (reference sequence). CDR3 size: 16 residues. Germline trimming cut 1 base from V and 0 bases from J; bases unmatched to any gene: 6.

This chain uses TRBV12-2 with TRBJ2-1; the D call of TRBD2 is as the table states it, not checked on the DNA. TRBV12-2 is deemed a pseudogene. This CDR3 contains 16 residues. The CDR3 sequence: CASRLDGGSSYNEQFF. In DNA form, the CDR3 reads TGTGCAAGTCGCTTAGACGGGGGGAGCTCCTACAATGAGCAGTTCTTC.

The V gene is TRBV6-5, the J gene TRBJ2-7; possible D gene TRBD2, 7 bases. V was shortened by 6 bases and J by 3 bases, with 18 bases between the two germline ends. The CDR3 contains 15 residues. Germline CDR1 MNHEY, CDR2 SVGAGI. CDR3 loop: CASSSTRGAGYEQYF. The DNA of the CDR3 is TGTGCCAGCAGCTCCACCCGGGGGGCAGGCTACGAGCAGTACTTC.

This chain uses TRBV11-2 with TRBJ2-7; 11 nucleotides agree with TRBD2. Germline V gene lookup returns CDR1 SGHAT and CDR2 FQNNGV. CDR3 length: 16 amino acids. V shed 5 bases, J shed 6 bases, and the junction held 12 bases outside the gene matches. CDR3 DNA sequence: TGTGCCAGCAGCCTGGGAGCCGGGACTAGCGGCTCCGAGCAGTACTTC. It encodes CASSLGAGTSGSEQYF.

The V call is TRBV9, the J call TRBJ2-5; 7 bases fit TRBD2. Losses at the gene ends were 1 base for V and 10 bases for J; bases not matched to a gene: 13. This CDR3 is built from 15 residues. Germline V lookup: CDR1 SGDLS, CDR2 YYNGEE. The CDR3 loop reads CASSVSGTLGLGQYF. CDR3 DNA: TGTGCCAGCAGCGTAAGCGGGACCCTCGGATTGGGCCAGTACTTC.

The chain joins TRBV5-6 to TRBJ1-3, with D tentatively TRBD1 (5 bases). Germline loops: CDR1 SGHDT, CDR2 YYEEEE. The CDR3 totals 16 residues. V dropped 4 bases and J dropped 3 bases, with 17 bases sitting between them. The CDR3, as DNA: TGTGCCAGCAGCCTGGGGGGAAGGGTCTATGGAAACACCATATATTTT. This codes for CASSLGGRVYGNTIYF.

This clone was seen just once. This chain uses TRBV19 with TRBJ1-2; D is uncertain. Trimming shortened V by 4 bases and J by 7 bases, and 16 bases separated the two germline ends. The CDR3 loop spans 14 amino acids. CDR1 and CDR2 (germline): LNHDA, SQIVND (reference sequence). The CDR3 spells CASSNPGLKAGYTF. Here the CDR3 DNA reads TGTGCCAGTAGTAATCCAGGTCTGAAGGCTGGCTACACCTTC.

This clone has a single count. This rearrangement joins TRBV5-4 to TRBJ1-1, with D possibly matching TRBD1 (6 bases). CDR3 size: 15 residues. V gave up 4 bases and J gave up 1 base, with 14 bases separating them. The germline gives CDR1 SGHNT, CDR2 YYREEE (reference sequence). The CDR3, as DNA: TGTGCCAGCAGCGCCCCCGGACAGTCGAACACTGAAGCTTTCTTT. It codes for CASSAPGQSNTEAFF.